The T cell receptor beta chain described here comes from a study of blood T cells in healthy people across ages. The germline gives CDR1 LGHDT, CDR2 YNNKEL (reference sequence). CDR3 size: 15 residues. The V end was cut by 1 base, the J end by 7 bases, with 17 bases between. Healthy Russian Caucasian donors spanned ages roughly 6 to 100 years. Ten milliliters of peripheral blood were drawn from each donor. Primed by a sample-barcoded 5' primer and a J-beta primer mix, a second PCR proceeded for about 7 to 12 cycles. Via MiXCR, TCRdb re-called the 5' RACE reads, giving one row per CDR3 protein. The table includes 980,000 or so distinct CDR3 sequences, about 44% detected once. A note on this clonotype: What it recognizes is unknown.

Study results and caveats: Observed TCR beta diversity showed a strong correlation with the percentage of naive T cells as measured by flow cytometry.

The sample consisted of blood. The V call is TRBV3-1, the J call TRBJ2-7; no clear D gene. The TCR comes from a man between 25 and 39 years old in good health. The CDR3, as DNA: TGTGCCAGCAGCCAAGGCCGACACGTGAACAATGAGCAGTACTTC. As protein: CASSQGRHVNNEQYF.